This T cell receptor beta chain emerged from a study of T cell changes during pregnancy in multiple sclerosis. Germline values: CDR1 MGHDK, CDR2 SYGVNS. Trimming removed 3 bases from V and 10 bases from J, with 13 bases in between. This CDR3 comprises 14 residues. The method was immunoSEQ multiplex PCR; TCRdb's version includes in-frame clones alone and lacks a portion of them. The repertoire holds approximately 96,000 clones, 92% seen once, with roughly 2% in the top ten. This specimen was peripheral blood, taken after pregnancy. The chain is built from TRBV25-1 and TRBJ1-6, with TRBD1 as a possible D gene (5 bases). This sequence was found in a female donor in good health, enrolled as a control in a pregnancy study. The CDR3 is CASSEAWGGSPLHF. DNA for the CDR3: TGTGCCAGCAGTGAGGCTTGGGGGGGATCACCCCTCCACTTT. Based on the CDR3 plus reference TRBV25-1 and TRBJ1-6, the full variable domain is EADIYQTPRYLVIGTGKKITLECSQTMGHDKMYWYQQDPGMELHLIHYSYGVNSTEKGDLSSESTVSRIRTEHFPLTLESARPSHTSQYLCASSEAWGGSPLHFGNGTRLTVT.